This TCR beta chain was recorded in a study of T-cell reconstitution after alpha-beta-depleted transplantation in children. The TCRbeta library was prepared with unique molecular identifiers. TCRdb re-called the PCR reads through MiXCR, storing one row per CDR3 protein. The sample holds under 750,000 distinct CDR3 sequences, 23% seen once. The CDR3 runs to 11 residues. V was trimmed by 1 base and J by 9 bases, leaving 6 bases between them. Germline lookup yields CDR1 MNHNS and CDR2 SASEGT. This TCR derives from a boy younger than two who had a stem cell transplant for acute myeloid leukemia, so the T cells may come from the graft donor. The chain recombines TRBV6-1 with TRBJ2-5, with unresolved D. The sequences come from PBMCs, mostly from graft donor cells, collected 360 days after TCRalphabeta/CD19-depleted stem cell transplant. The CDR3 here is CASSEGMAQYF. CDR3 DNA: TGTGCCAGCAGTGAAGGCATGGCCCAGTACTTC.